This record concerns one TCR beta chain sequence. The data belong to a study of blood T cell repertoires in COVID-19. About the research overall: T cells, B-cell-depleted T cells, or PBMCs provided the cDNA or gDNA that served as material.

Trimming took 3 bases from V and 10 from J; bases not matched to a gene: 6. The CDR3 totals 16 residues. Looked up from germline, CDR1 is SGHAT and CDR2 is FQNNGV. In the authors' methods: Estimation of nucleated cell counts relied on the amplification of reference gene primers. TCRdb's table, derived via immunoSEQ multiplex PCR, lists solely in-frame clones and lacks some. V and J calls and clone size are given by that table; D and trimming were obtained from the DNA. The sample has around 16,000 clones; approximately 78% are singletons. The source is a man older than 75 with active or convalescent COVID-19. The chain links TRBV11-2 to TRBJ2-2, with 15 bases lining up with TRBD2. Source material: peripheral blood. The CDR3 sequence: CASSFGLAGGVVELFF. CDR3 bases: TGTGCCAGCAGCTTCGGACTAGCGGGGGGGGTCGTGGAGCTGTTTTTT.